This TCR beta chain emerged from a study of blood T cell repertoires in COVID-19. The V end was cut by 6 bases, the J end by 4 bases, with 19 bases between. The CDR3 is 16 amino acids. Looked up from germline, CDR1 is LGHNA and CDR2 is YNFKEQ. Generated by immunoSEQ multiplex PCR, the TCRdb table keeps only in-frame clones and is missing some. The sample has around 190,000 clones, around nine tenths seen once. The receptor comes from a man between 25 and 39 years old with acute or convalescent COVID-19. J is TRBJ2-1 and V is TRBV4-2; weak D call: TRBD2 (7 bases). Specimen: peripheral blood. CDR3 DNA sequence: TGTGCCAGCAGAGGCTTCGAGGGGGGGATGTACAATGAGCAGTTCTTC. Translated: CASRGFEGGMYNEQFF.